The sequence of this TCR beta chain was determined in a study of breast tumors, draining lymph nodes, adjacent tissues. TCRdb used MiXCR to reprocess the multiplex PCR reads, holding one entry per CDR3 protein. The table shows around 130,000 distinct CDR3 sequences, with about 20% occurring only once. Samples came from axillary lymph nodes draining the breast cancer. This clonotype was seen a handful of times. One end of the junction is discordant with germline, which a read error may explain. This CDR3 has 15 residues. Germline loops: CDR1 KGHSH, CDR2 LQKENI. This chain links TRBV18 with TRBJ2-7; 7 nucleotides agree with TRBD1. The sequenced material came from axillary lymph node tissue. The TCR originated in a female donor with breast cancer. Some clones in this sample may be carry-over from other donors' samples. CDR3 bases: TGTGCCAGCTCACCACGACAGGGAATCCCCTACGGGCAGTACTTC. It encodes CASSPRQGIPYGQYF.